Listed below are T cell receptor beta chains from one sample, sequenced in a study of T cells after yellow fever vaccination. MiXCR, run by TCRdb on the 5' RACE reads, gives a single entry per CDR3 protein. The sample has nearly 350,000 distinct CDR3 sequences, about 8.3% seen once. The sample consisted of PBMCs, taken around 45 days after the first yellow fever vaccination. The receptors stem from a man aged 18 to 30 who received the YFV17D yellow fever vaccine. The CDR3 runs from the conserved cysteine through the conserved F or W. The D gene is left open where the match is weak. A clone size is listed for some rows: how often the clone was seen (once, few, many), or a class if it is expanded.

v_gene	d_gene	j_gene	abundance	CDR3aa	CDR3nt
TRBV27	TRBD1	TRBJ2-1	.	CASSGGQGALGDEQFF	TGTGCCAGCTCCGGGGGACAGGGGGCTCTGGGCGATGAGCAGTTCTTC
TRBV29-1	TRBD2	TRBJ2-1	many	CSVEDWSSGAGDEQFF	TGCAGCGTTGAAGATTGGAGTAGCGGGGCGGGGGATGAGCAGTTCTTC
TRBV7-9	TRBD1	TRBJ2-3	.	CASSFGRGTPSSTDTQYF	TGTGCCAGCAGCTTCGGCAGGGGGACACCATCTAGCACAGATACGCAGTATTTT
TRBV5-1	.	TRBJ2-6	.	CASSWAAAGANVLTF	TGCGCCAGCAGCTGGGCCGCAGCTGGGGCCAACGTCCTGACTTTC
TRBV4-1	.	TRBJ2-5	many	CASSQEGRGQETQYF	TGCGCCAGCAGCCAAGAGGGCAGGGGACAAGAGACCCAGTACTTC
TRBV7-8	.	TRBJ2-5	.	CASSSRYLQETQYF	TGTGCCAGCAGCTCCCGGTACCTCCAAGAGACCCAGTACTTC
TRBV23-1	.	TRBJ2-7	.	CASRLQESGEQYF	TGCGCCAGCAGGCTACAGGAGTCGGGGGAGCAGTACTTC
TRBV7-2	.	TRBJ2-3	many	CASSLGTVGRDTQYF	TGTGCCAGCAGCTTGGGAACGGTTGGTAGAGATACGCAGTATTTT
TRBV7-2	.	TRBJ2-3	.	CASSLDRVSTDTQYF	TGTGCCAGCAGCTTAGACAGAGTAAGCACAGATACGCAGTATTTT
TRBV7-6	TRBD2	TRBJ2-3	few	CASSLAATSGGSTDTQYF	TGTGCCAGCAGCTTAGCCGCGACTAGCGGGGGTAGCACAGATACGCAGTATTTT
TRBV7-2	.	TRBJ1-6	.	CASSPLLSPLHF	TGTGCCAGCAGCCCCCTCCTTTCACCCCTCCACTTT
TRBV20-1	.	TRBJ1-6	.	CSVQGRIDSPLHF	TGCAGTGTACAGGGCAGGATTGATTCACCCCTCCACTTT
TRBV7-2	.	TRBJ2-3	.	CASSSELTDTQYF	TGTGCCAGCAGCTCCGAACTCACAGATACGCAGTATTTT
TRBV7-2	.	TRBJ1-1	few	CASSSRGGSFQNTEAFF	TGTGCCAGCAGCTCGAGGGGGGGCAGTTTTCAGAACACTGAAGCTTTCTTT
TRBV11-2	TRBD2	TRBJ2-1	few	CASSLDGGGGSYNEQFF	TGTGCCAGCAGCTTAGACGGCGGGGGTGGGTCCTACAATGAGCAGTTCTTC
TRBV20-1	TRBD1	TRBJ1-2	few	CSARPGTVNYGYTF	TGCAGTGCTAGACCTGGGACAGTCAACTATGGCTACACCTTC